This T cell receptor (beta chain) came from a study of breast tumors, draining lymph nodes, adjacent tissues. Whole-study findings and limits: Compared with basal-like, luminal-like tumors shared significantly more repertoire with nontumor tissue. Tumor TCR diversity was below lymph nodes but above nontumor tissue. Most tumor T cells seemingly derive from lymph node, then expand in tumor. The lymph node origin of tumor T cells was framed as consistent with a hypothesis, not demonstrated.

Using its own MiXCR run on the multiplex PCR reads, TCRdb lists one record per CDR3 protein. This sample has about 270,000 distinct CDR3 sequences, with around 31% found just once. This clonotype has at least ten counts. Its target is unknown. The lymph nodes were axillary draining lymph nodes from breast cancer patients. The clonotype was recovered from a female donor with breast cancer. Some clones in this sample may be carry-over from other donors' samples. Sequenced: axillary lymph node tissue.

The CDR3 sequence is CASNRISGNTIYF. CDR3 nucleotide sequence: TGTGCCAGCAACCGTATCTCTGGAAACACCATATATTTT. The chain carries TRBV16 and TRBJ1-3; D remains ambiguous. Germline V gene lookup returns CDR1 KGHSY and CDR2 FQNENV. Trimming pared 7 bases from V and 0 bases from J, leaving 7 bases between. This CDR3 comprises 13 residues.